This is a list of T cell receptor beta chains from one sample in a study of regulatory T cells in long-lasting Graves disease. TCRdb recomputed calls from the multiplex PCR reads with MiXCR, one row per CDR3 protein. This table has more than 450,000 distinct CDR3 sequences, about 12% appearing once. The same data also contributed to another study, on T cells in Graves' hyperthyroidism and ophthalmopathy.

The sequences come from peripheral blood mononuclear cells (PBMCs), collected at new diagnosis, from a patient treated with antithyroid drugs. These receptors all come from a young woman with Graves disease. Each CDR3 is given with its conserved first and last residue. Each record gives: D gene, clone size, V gene, J gene, CDR3 DNA, CDR3 protein. D genes are given only for firm matches. Some rows mark clone size as missing; the rest say once, few, many or name a class of expanded clone.

D: .; size: many; V: TRBV28; J: TRBJ2-3; DNA: TGTGCCAGCAGTCGGGCTGATTTGGATACGCAGTATTTT; CDR3: CASSRADLDTQYF
D: TRBD1; size: many; V: TRBV2; J: TRBJ1-3; DNA: TGTGCCAGCAGGGACCCTACGACAGGGAGACGGGGAAACACCATATATTTT; CDR3: CASRDPTTGRRGNTIYF
D: TRBD1; size: many; V: TRBV27; J: TRBJ1-6; DNA: TGTGCCAGCAGTTCGAGGACAGGGTCCTCCTATAATTCACCCCTCCACTTT; CDR3: CASSSRTGSSYNSPLHF
D: .; size: few; V: TRBV10-3; J: TRBJ1-3; DNA: TGTGCCACCTCCAAGTCTGGAAACACCATATATTTT; CDR3: CATSKSGNTIYF
D: TRBD1; size: .; V: TRBV11-2; J: TRBJ1-1; DNA: TGTGCCGGCAGCTACGGGACAGGGTTGAACACTGAAGCTTTCTTT; CDR3: CAGSYGTGLNTEAFF
D: .; size: many; V: TRBV12-3/TRBV12-4; J: TRBJ2-3; DNA: TGTGCCAGCAGTCCCTCGAACGTCGGTACGCAGTATTTT; CDR3: CASSPSNVGTQYF
D: .; size: many; V: TRBV7-9; J: TRBJ2-7; DNA: TGTGCCAGCAGCCGCGAGATGAAGTACGAGCAGTACTTC; CDR3: CASSREMKYEQYF
D: TRBD1; size: many; V: TRBV9; J: TRBJ1-2; DNA: TGTGCCAGCAGCCTCACCCTACAGGGGGACAACTATGGCTACACCTTC; CDR3: CASSLTLQGDNYGYTF
D: TRBD1; size: few; V: TRBV25-1; J: TRBJ1-1; DNA: TGTGCAGCAGGGGGGATGAACGGTGAAGCTTTCTTT; CDR3: CAAGGMNGEAFF
D: .; size: many; V: TRBV18; J: TRBJ2-5; DNA: TGTGCCAGCTCACCGAAAGGGGAGACCCAGTACTTC; CDR3: CASSPKGETQYF
D: TRBD2; size: .; V: TRBV6-1; J: TRBJ2-5; DNA: TGTGCCAGCAGCCCGGGAAGCGGGAGTGTAAGGACCCAGTACTTC; CDR3: CASSPGSGSVRTQYF
D: TRBD2; size: many; V: TRBV20-1; J: TRBJ2-6; DNA: TGCAGTGCTAGGGCGGGGGCTGGGGCCAACGTCCTGACTTTC; CDR3: CSARAGAGANVLTF
D: .; size: .; V: TRBV12-3/TRBV12-4; J: TRBJ2-1; DNA: TGTGCCAGCAGTTTTTACCCCAGTGTGGGGTTGAATGAGCAGTTCTTC; CDR3: CASSFYPSVGLNEQFF
D: .; size: many; V: TRBV20-1; J: TRBJ2-3; DNA: TGCAGTGCTTCCGGGACTTCGGTTTTCACAGATACGCAGTATTTT; CDR3: CSASGTSVFTDTQYF
D: .; size: many; V: TRBV28; J: TRBJ1-1; DNA: TGTGCCAGCAGCGACCATCTCCCGGGGATCCCTGAAGCTTTCTTT; CDR3: CASSDHLPGIPEAFF
D: .; size: many; V: TRBV5-1; J: TRBJ1-1; DNA: TGCGCCAGCAGCTTGGTCTCTGGGGTACTCACTGAAGCTTTCTTT; CDR3: CASSLVSGVLTEAFF
D: TRBD2; size: few; V: TRBV20-1; J: TRBJ2-3; DNA: TGCAGTGCTCGGAGACTAGCGGGATCAGATACGCAGTATTTT; CDR3: CSARRLAGSDTQYF
D: .; size: many; V: TRBV7-8; J: TRBJ2-1; DNA: TGTGCCAGCAGCTTGCCCAAAAGATATGAGCAGTTCTTC; CDR3: CASSLPKRYEQFF
D: TRBD2; size: .; V: TRBV2; J: TRBJ2-1; DNA: TGTGCCAGCAGCTCGCCCACTAGCGGGGCCACGAGCTCCTACAATGAGCAGTTCTTC; CDR3: CASSSPTSGATSSYNEQFF
D: .; size: many; V: TRBV6-5; J: TRBJ1-1; DNA: TGTGCCAGCAGTTACTTCCCTGAGAACACTGAAGCTTTCTTT; CDR3: CASSYFPENTEAFF
D: TRBD2; size: many; V: TRBV7-8; J: TRBJ2-3; DNA: TGTGCCAGCAGCTTGAGAGCGGGAGGCTCGGGAGATACGCAGTATTTT; CDR3: CASSLRAGGSGDTQYF
D: .; size: many; V: TRBV15; J: TRBJ2-7; DNA: TGTGCCACCAGCAGAGGAGGAGGGACCCGTTACGAGCAGTACTTC; CDR3: CATSRGGGTRYEQYF
D: .; size: many; V: TRBV6-1; J: TRBJ1-2; DNA: TGTGCCAGCAGACGACAGTGGCTTGATGGCTACACCTTC; CDR3: CASRRQWLDGYTF
D: TRBD1; size: many; V: TRBV30; J: TRBJ1-6; DNA: TGTGCCTGGACGAGGGACAGGACAAGCTCCTATAATTCACCCCTCCACTTT; CDR3: CAWTRDRTSSYNSPLHF
D: .; size: many; V: TRBV30; J: TRBJ2-1; DNA: TGTGCCTGGAATGGGGGACGGACTAAACAGTTCTTC; CDR3: CAWNGGRTKQFF
D: TRBD1; size: .; V: TRBV4-3; J: TRBJ1-4; DNA: TGCGCCAGCAGCCAAGCCCCAGGGGGCTCAACTAATGAAAAACTGTTTTTT; CDR3: CASSQAPGGSTNEKLFF
D: TRBD1; size: .; V: TRBV6-2/TRBV6-3; J: TRBJ2-1; DNA: TGTGCCAGCAGACACAGGGGCTACAATGAGCAGTTCTTC; CDR3: CASRHRGYNEQFF
D: .; size: .; V: TRBV12-3/TRBV12-4; J: TRBJ1-4; DNA: TGTGCCAGCAGCCGAGCGGGACTTAATGAAAAACTGTTTTTT; CDR3: CASSRAGLNEKLFF
D: .; size: few; V: TRBV7-8; J: TRBJ2-1; DNA: TGTGCCAGCAGCCGCCTCTTTGGCGAGGGGCCCTACAATGAGCAGTTCTTC; CDR3: CASSRLFGEGPYNEQFF
D: .; size: many; V: TRBV30; J: TRBJ1-6; DNA: TGTGCCTGGGGAAGACAGGAGAATTCACCCCTCCACTTT; CDR3: CAWGRQENSPLHF
D: .; size: .; V: TRBV29-1; J: TRBJ2-2; DNA: TGCAGCGTTGACCAGGGAGGTGCCTATAGGGAGCTGTTTTTT; CDR3: CSVDQGGAYRELFF
D: TRBD1; size: many; V: TRBV11-2; J: TRBJ1-6; DNA: TGTGCCAACCTGAATTTTCCCAAGAGGACAGGACCGACGTGCCCCCTCCACTTT; CDR3: CANLNFPKRTGPTCPLHF
D: TRBD2; size: few; V: TRBV25-1; J: TRBJ2-1; DNA: TGTGCCAGCAGTGAATCCAGGACTAGCGCCAATGAGCAGTTCTTC; CDR3: CASSESRTSANEQFF
D: .; size: many; V: TRBV6-1; J: TRBJ1-5; DNA: TGTGCCAGCAGCCCGGACTTTGGGAGCAATCAGCCCCAGCATTTT; CDR3: CASSPDFGSNQPQHF
D: .; size: .; V: TRBV6-1; J: TRBJ1-3; DNA: TGTGCCAGCAGAGACAGGAGTGTCCGGGGGAACACCATATATTTT; CDR3: CASRDRSVRGNTIYF
D: .; size: many; V: TRBV11-3; J: TRBJ2-5; DNA: TGTGCCAGCAGCTCCCTACAGGGGGAGGGGGAGACCCAGTACTTC; CDR3: CASSSLQGEGETQYF
D: .; size: few; V: TRBV19; J: TRBJ1-3; DNA: TGTGCCACCACCGTTGGAAACACCATATATTTT; CDR3: CATTVGNTIYF
D: .; size: many; V: TRBV5-1; J: TRBJ2-7; DNA: TGCGCCAGCAGCTTGGAGTTCAGTTACCCATCCTACGAGCAGTACTTC; CDR3: CASSLEFSYPSYEQYF
D: TRBD1; size: many; V: TRBV11-3; J: TRBJ2-7; DNA: TGTGCCAGCAGCCGCCGCGGGCCAGGGACAGGGGAAACCTACGAGCAGTACTTC; CDR3: CASSRRGPGTGETYEQYF
D: TRBD1; size: many; V: TRBV27; J: TRBJ1-1; DNA: TGTGCCAGCAGTTTAGCGGACAGGGCGAACACTGAAGCTTTCTTT; CDR3: CASSLADRANTEAFF
D: TRBD1; size: many; V: TRBV18; J: TRBJ2-7; DNA: TGTGCCAGCTCAAGGGACAGGGGTTTTGCCGAGCAGTACTTC; CDR3: CASSRDRGFAEQYF
D: TRBD1; size: .; V: TRBV24-1; J: TRBJ2-2; DNA: TGTGCCACCAGTGAAGCCGGGACAGGGTCCGGGGAGCTGTTTTTT; CDR3: CATSEAGTGSGELFF
D: TRBD2; size: many; V: TRBV30; J: TRBJ2-6; DNA: TGTGCCTGGAGTGGATCGCCTAGCGGGGCAAGCTCTGGGGCCAACGTCCTGACTTTC; CDR3: CAWSGSPSGASSGANVLTF
D: TRBD2; size: many; V: TRBV11-2; J: TRBJ2-3; DNA: TGTGCCAGCAGCTTAGATAGCGGGAGCCGCACAGATACGCAGTATTTT; CDR3: CASSLDSGSRTDTQYF
D: .; size: .; V: TRBV12-3/TRBV12-4; J: TRBJ2-5; DNA: TGTGCCAGCAGTTTAGAATTCGGGGGCCAGTACCAAGAGACCCAGTACTTC; CDR3: CASSLEFGGQYQETQYF
D: TRBD1; size: many; V: TRBV7-2; J: TRBJ1-4; DNA: TGTGCCAGCAGCTACCGGGACAGTGGTGAAAAACTGTTTTTT; CDR3: CASSYRDSGEKLFF
D: TRBD1; size: few; V: TRBV3-1; J: TRBJ2-1; DNA: TGTGCCAGCAGCCAAGTAAACAGGGGAGACAATGAGCAGTTCTTC; CDR3: CASSQVNRGDNEQFF